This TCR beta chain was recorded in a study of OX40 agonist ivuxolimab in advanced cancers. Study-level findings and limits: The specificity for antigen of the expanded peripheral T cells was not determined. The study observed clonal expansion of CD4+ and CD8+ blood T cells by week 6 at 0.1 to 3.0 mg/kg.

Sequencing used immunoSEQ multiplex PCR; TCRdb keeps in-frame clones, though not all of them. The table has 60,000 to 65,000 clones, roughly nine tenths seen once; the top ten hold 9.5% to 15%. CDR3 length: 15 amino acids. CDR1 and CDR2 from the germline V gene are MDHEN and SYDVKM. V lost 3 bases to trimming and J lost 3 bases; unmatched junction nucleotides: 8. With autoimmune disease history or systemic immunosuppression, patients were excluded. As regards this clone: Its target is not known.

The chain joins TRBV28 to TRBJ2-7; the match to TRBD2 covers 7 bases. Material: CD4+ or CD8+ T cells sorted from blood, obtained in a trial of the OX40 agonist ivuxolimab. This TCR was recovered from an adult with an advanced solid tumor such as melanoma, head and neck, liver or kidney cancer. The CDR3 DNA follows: TGTGCCAGCAGTTTTCGCGGGAGTACCCACTACGAGCAGTACTTC. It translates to CASSFRGSTHYEQYF.